The T cell receptor (beta chain) described here comes from a study of response to subunit inactivated influenza vaccine. TCRdb itself ran the RT-PCR reads through MiXCR, one entry per CDR3 protein. The sample consists of hundreds of thousands of distinct CDR3 sequences, 11% to 15% of them appearing once. The V and J ends lost 5 bases and 1 base respectively, with 14 bases between them. This CDR3 is built from 16 residues. Germline V gene lookup returns CDR1 SEHNR and CDR2 FQNEAQ (reference sequence). The input for sequencing was PBMCs from blood, taken roughly 15 days before vaccination. The chain couples TRBV7-9 to TRBJ2-2, with D unclear. The receptor's source is a man in his forties or fifties who received an inactivated influenza vaccine. The CDR3, as DNA: TGTGCCAGCAGCCGAGAGTCTAGGGAGAACACCGGGGAGCTGTTTTTT. Its translation: CASSRESRENTGELFF.